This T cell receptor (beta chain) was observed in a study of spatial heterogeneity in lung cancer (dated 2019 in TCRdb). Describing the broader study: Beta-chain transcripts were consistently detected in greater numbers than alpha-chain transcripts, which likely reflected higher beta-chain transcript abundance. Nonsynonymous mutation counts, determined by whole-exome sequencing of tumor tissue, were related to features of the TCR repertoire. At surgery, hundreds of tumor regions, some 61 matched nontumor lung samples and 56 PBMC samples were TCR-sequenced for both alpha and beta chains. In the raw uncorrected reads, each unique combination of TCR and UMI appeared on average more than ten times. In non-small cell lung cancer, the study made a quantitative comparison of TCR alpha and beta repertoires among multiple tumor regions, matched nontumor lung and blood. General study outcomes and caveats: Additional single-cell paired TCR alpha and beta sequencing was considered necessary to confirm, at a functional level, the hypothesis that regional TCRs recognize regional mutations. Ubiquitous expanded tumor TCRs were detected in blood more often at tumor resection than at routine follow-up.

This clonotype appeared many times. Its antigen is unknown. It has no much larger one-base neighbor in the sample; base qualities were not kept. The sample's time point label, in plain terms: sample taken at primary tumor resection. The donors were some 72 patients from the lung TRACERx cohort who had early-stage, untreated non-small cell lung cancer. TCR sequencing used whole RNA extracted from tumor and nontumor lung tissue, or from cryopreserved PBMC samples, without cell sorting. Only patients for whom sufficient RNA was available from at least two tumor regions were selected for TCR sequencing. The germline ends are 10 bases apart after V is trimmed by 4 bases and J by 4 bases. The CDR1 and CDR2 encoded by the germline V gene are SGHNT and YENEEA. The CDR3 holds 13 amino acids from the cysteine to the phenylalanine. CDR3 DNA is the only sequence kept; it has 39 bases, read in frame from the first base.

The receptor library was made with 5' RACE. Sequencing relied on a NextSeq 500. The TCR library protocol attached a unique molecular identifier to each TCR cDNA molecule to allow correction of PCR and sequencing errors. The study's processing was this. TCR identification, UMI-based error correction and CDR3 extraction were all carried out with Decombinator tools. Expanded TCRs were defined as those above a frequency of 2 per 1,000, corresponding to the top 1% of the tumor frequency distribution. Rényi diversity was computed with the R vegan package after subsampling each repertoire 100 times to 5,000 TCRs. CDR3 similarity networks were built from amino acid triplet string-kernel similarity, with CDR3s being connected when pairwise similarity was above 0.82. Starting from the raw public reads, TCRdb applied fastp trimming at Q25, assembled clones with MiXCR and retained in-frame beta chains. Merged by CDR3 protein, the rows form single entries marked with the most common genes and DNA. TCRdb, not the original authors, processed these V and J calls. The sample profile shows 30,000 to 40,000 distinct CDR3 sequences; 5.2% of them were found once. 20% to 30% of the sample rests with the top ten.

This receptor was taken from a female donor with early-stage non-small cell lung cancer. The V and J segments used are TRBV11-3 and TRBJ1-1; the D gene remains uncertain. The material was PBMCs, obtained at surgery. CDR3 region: CASSYSVATEAFF. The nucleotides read TGTGCCAGCAGCTACTCCGTTGCCACTGAAGCTTTCTTT.